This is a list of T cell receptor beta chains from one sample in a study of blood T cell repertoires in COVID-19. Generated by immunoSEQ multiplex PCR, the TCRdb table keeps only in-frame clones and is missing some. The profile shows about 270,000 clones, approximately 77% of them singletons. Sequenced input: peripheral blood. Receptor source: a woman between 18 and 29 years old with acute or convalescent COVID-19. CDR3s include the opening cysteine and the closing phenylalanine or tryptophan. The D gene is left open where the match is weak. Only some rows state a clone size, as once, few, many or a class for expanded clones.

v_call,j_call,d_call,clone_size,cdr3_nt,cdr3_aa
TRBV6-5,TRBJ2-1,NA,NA,TGTGCCAGCAGTTCTACTTCCAATGAGCAGTTCTTC,CASSSTSNEQFF
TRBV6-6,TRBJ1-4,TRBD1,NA,TGTGCCAGCAGAGAAACAGGGGGGACTAATGAAAAACTGTTTTTT,CASRETGGTNEKLFF
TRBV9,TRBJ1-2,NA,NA,TGTGCCAGCAACAGGGTCGGGACACCGTATGGCTACACCTTC,CASNRVGTPYGYTF
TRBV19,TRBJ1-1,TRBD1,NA,TGTGCCAGTTGGGTGGGTAGGGGGCCGAGGACTGAAGCTTTCTTT,CASWVGRGPRTEAFF
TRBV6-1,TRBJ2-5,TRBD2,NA,TGTGCCAGCAGTGAACAGGCTAGCGGCCGAGAGACCCAGTACTTC,CASSEQASGRETQYF
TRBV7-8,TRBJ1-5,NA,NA,TGTGCCAGCAGCGCCAATCGGACCCGGGACTCCGGCAATCAGCCCCAGCATTTT,CASSANRTRDSGNQPQHF
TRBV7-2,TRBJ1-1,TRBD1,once,TGTGCCAGCAGCATACAGGGGGCGGACACTGAAGCTTTCTTT,CASSIQGADTEAFF
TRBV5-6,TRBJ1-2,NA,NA,TGTGCCAGCAGCTTCATGCGTTATGGCTACACCTTC,CASSFMRYGYTF
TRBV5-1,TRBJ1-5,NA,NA,TGCGCCAGCAGCTTGGGCGCGGGAGGCAATCAGCCCCAGCATTTT,CASSLGAGGNQPQHF
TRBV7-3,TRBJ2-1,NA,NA,TGTGCCAGCAGCTTTAGCTCCTACAATGAGCAGTTCTTC,CASSFSSYNEQFF
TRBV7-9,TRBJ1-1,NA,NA,TGTGCCAGCATCGGGGGATGGAACACTGAAGCTTTCTTT,CASIGGWNTEAFF
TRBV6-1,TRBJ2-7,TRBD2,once,TGTGCCAGCAGTGAACAAAAACTAGCGGGAATCTACGAGCAGTACTTC,CASSEQKLAGIYEQYF
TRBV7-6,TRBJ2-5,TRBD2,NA,TGTGCCAGCAGCTCTACACTAGCGGGAACCCAAGAGACCCAGTACTTC,CASSSTLAGTQETQYF
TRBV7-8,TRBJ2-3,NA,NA,TGTGCCAGCAGCTTGAGGGAGGGCACAGATACGCAGTATTTT,CASSLREGTDTQYF
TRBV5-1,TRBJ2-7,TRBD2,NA,TGCGCCAGTAGAACCGGGACTAGCGGTTACGAGCAGTACTTC,CASRTGTSGYEQYF
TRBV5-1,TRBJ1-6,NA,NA,TGCGCCAGCAGCTTGGTGACCTTACAGAATTCACCCCTCCACTTT,CASSLVTLQNSPLHF
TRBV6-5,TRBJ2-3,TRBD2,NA,TGTGCCAGCAGTTACAAGCGTGGGAGGGGAGATACGCAGTATTTT,CASSYKRGRGDTQYF
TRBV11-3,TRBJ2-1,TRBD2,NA,TGTGCCAGCAGCTTAGGCGGGAGGGTATCCTACAATGAGCAGTTCTTC,CASSLGGRVSYNEQFF
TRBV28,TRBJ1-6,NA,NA,TGTGCCAGCAGGGTATTCGGCAGGTCGAGCTCCTATAATTCACCCCTCCACTTT,CASRVFGRSSSYNSPLHF
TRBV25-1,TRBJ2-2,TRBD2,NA,TGTGCCAGCAGTGAGGCTAGCGGGCACACCGGGGAGCTGTTTTTT,CASSEASGHTGELFF
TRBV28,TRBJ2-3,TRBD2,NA,TGTGCCAGCAGATACTCGACTAGCGGTTACACAGATACGCAGTATTTT,CASRYSTSGYTDTQYF
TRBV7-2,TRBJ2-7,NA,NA,TGTGCCAGCAGCTTCGGGAAAGAGACCTACGAGCAGTACTTC,CASSFGKETYEQYF